The clone carrying this T cell receptor (beta chain) was counted between two and nine times. The sample comes from a study of beta chain features in type 1 diabetes. CDR1 LGHNA and CDR2 YNFKEQ come from the germline V gene. The CDR3 consists of 16 residues. After removal of 1 base from V and 6 bases from J, the junction contained 7 bases not matched to a gene. The sequenced template was cDNA made from the entire isolated RNA. Profiling relied on immunoSEQ multiplex PCR, and the TCRdb table lists in-frame clones only, not all of them. The data contain 970,000 or so clones, 15% to 20% of them singletons.

The sequencing sample was made of naive CD4+ T cells from blood. This receptor was taken from a woman aged 18-30 years in good health. The chain employs TRBV4-2 and TRBJ2-1; 9 nucleotides line up with TRBD1. The CDR3 region has the DNA TGTGCCAGCAGCCAAGGTTGGGACAGGGTCTCCAATGAGCAGTTCTTC. Amino acid sequence: CASSQGWDRVSNEQFF.